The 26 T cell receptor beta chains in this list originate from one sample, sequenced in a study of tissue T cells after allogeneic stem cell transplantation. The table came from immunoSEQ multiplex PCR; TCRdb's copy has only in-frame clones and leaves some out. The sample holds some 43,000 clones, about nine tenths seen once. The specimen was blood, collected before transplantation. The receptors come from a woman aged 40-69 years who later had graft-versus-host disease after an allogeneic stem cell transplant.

The CDR3: CASLDNFRGSGNTDTQYF. DNA of the CDR3: TGTGCCAGCTTAGATAATTTTCGCGGGAGTGGGAACACAGATACGCAGTATTTT. V gene TRBV28 combines with J gene TRBJ2-3, with TRBD2 identical over 7 bases. In germline, CDR1 is MDHEN, CDR2 SYDVKM. This CDR3 is built from 18 residues. V lost 8 bases to trimming and J lost 2 bases; unmatched junction nucleotides: 19.

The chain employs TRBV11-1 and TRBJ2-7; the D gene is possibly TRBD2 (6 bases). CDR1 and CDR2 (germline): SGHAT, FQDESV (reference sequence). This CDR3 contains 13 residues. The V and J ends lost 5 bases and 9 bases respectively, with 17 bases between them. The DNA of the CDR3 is TGTGCCAGCAGCCCCGGGACTCCGACCGGGCAGTACTTC. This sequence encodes CASSPGTPTGQYF.

The CDR3 loop reads CASSAAGAQRQPQHF. In DNA form, the CDR3 reads TGTGCCAGCAGCGCGGCGGGGGCACAAAGACAGCCCCAGCATTTT. This chain links TRBV6-5 with TRBJ1-5, with a weak D call TRBD1 (6 bases). The CDR3 is 15 amino acids. Trimming shortened V by 6 bases and J by 7 bases, and 19 bases separated the two germline ends. The germline CDR1 and CDR2 sequences are MNHEY and SVGAGI.

The CDR3 sequence is CASSSQRGEQFF. CDR3 in DNA: TGTGCCAGCAGTTCACAGCGAGGTGAGCAGTTCTTC. The chain joins TRBV6-2 or TRBV6-3 to TRBJ2-1; no clear D. The CDR3 contains 12 residues. Germline V gene sequence: CDR1 MNHEY, CDR2 SVGEGT. With 4 bases removed from V and 9 bases from J, the gap between germline ends came to 10 bases.

The CDR3 DNA follows: TGTGCCAGCAGTGAAGGAGGGCGCATTTGGGGCTACACCTTC. Encoded protein: CASSEGGRIWGYTF. The chain has TRBV25-1 and TRBJ1-2; no reliable D call. The CDR3 is made up of 14 amino acids. The germline V gene has CDR1 MGHDK and CDR2 SYGVNS. Between the trimmed V and J ends, which lost 2 bases and 8 bases, there was a span of 15 bases.

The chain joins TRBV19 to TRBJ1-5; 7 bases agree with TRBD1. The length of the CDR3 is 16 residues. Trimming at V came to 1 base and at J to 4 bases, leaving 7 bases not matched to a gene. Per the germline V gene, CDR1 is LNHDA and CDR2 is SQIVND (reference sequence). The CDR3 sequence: CASSIVPTGTNQPQHF. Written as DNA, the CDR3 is TGTGCCAGTAGTATAGTCCCGACAGGGACGAATCAGCCCCAGCATTTT.

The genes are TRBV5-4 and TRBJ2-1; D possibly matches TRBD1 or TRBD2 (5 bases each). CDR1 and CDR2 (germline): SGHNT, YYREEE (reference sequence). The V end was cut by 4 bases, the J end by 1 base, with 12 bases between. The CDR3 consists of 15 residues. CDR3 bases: TGTGCCAGCAGCCCAAATGAGGGGTCCTACAATGAGCAGTTCTTC. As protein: CASSPNEGSYNEQFF.

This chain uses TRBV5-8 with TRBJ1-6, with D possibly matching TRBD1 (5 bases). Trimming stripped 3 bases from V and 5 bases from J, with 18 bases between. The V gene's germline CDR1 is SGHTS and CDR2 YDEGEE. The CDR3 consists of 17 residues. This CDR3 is CASSYFAGRIDNSPLHF. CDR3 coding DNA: TGTGCCAGCAGCTATTTTGCGGGGCGAATTGATAATTCACCCCTCCACTTT.

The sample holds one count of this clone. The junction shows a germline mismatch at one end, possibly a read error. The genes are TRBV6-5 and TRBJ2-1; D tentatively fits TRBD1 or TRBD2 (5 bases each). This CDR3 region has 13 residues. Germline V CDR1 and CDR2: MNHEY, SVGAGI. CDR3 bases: TGTGCCAGCAGTCGTGGGACCTACACTAGTCCAGTCTTC. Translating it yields CASSRGTYTSPVF.

Here the CDR3 reads CASSRLYTDTQYF. CDR3 DNA sequence: TGTGCCAGCTCACGACTTTACACAGATACGCAGTATTTT. V gene TRBV18 combines with J gene TRBJ2-3, with D unresolved. Deletions cut 4 bases from V and 2 bases from J, with 7 bases between. The CDR3 totals 13 residues. Germline V CDR1 and CDR2: KGHSH, LQKENI.

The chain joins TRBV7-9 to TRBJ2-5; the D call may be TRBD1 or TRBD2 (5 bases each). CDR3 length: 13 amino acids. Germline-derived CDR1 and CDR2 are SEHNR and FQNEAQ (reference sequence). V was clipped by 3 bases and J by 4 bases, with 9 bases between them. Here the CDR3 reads CASSLGVGETQYF. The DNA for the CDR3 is TGTGCCAGCAGCTTGGGGGTGGGAGAGACCCAGTACTTC.

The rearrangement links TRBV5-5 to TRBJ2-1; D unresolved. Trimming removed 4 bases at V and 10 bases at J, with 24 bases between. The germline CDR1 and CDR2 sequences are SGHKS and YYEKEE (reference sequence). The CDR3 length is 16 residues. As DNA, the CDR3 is TGTGCCAGCAGCCCATCGATACAATCCCCTAGGTTGGAGCAGTTCTTC. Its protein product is CASSPSIQSPRLEQFF. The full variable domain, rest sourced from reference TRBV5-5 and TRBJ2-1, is DAGVTQSPTHLIKTRGQQVTLRCSPISGHKSVSWYQQVLGQGPQFIFQYYEKEERGRGNFPDRFSARQFPNYSSELNVNALLLGDSALYLCASSPSIQSPRLEQFFGPGTRLTVL.

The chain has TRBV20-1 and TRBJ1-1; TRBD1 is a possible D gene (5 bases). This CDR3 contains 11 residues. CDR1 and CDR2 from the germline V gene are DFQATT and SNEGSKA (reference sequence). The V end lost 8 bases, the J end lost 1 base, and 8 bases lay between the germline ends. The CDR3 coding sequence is TGCAGTTGCGACAGGAACACTGAAGCTTTCTTT. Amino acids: CSCDRNTEAFF.

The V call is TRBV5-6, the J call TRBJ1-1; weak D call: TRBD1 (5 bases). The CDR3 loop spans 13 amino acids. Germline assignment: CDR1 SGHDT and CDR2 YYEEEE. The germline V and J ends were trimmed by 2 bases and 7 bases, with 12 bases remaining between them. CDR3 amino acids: CASSFQGGYEAFF. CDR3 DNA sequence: TGTGCCAGCAGCTTTCAGGGAGGGTATGAAGCTTTCTTT.

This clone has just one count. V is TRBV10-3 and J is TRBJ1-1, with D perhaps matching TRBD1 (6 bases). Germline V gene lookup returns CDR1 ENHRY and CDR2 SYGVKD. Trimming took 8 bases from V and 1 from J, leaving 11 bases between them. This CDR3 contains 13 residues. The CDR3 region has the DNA TGTGCCATCTCCTTGGACAGGAACACTGAAGCTTTCTTT. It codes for CAISLDRNTEAFF.

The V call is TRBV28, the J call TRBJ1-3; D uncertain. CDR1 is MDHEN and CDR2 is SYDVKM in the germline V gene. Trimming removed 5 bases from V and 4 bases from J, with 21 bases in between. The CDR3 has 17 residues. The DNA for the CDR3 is TGTGCCAGCAGTCCTCCTGTAAGGCTATCCTACGGAAACACCATATATTTT. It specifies CASSPPVRLSYGNTIYF.

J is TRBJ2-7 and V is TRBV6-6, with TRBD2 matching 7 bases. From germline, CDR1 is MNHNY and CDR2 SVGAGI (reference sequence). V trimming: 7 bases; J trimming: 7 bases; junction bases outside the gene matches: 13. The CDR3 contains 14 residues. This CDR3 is CASKPWREYSEQYF. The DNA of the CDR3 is TGTGCCAGCAAACCTTGGCGGGAGTACAGTGAGCAGTACTTC.

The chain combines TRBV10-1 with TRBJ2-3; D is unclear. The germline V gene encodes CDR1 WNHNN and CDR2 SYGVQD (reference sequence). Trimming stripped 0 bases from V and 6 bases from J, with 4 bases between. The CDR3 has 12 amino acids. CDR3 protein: CASSESSDTQYF. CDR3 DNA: TGCGCCAGCAGTGAGTCGAGTGATACGCAGTATTTT.

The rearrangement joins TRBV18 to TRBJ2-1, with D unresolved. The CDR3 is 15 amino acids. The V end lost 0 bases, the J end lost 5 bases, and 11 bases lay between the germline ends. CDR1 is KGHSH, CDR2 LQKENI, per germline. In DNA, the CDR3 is TGTGCCAGCTCACCACCCCTAGTGGTCCACAATGAGCAGTTCTTC. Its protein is CASSPPLVVHNEQFF.

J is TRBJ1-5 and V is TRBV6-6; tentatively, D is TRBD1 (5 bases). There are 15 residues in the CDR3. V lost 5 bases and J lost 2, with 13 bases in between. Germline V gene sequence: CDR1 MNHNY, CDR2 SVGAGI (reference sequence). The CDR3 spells CASSSRVEGNQPQHF. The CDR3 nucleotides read TGTGCCAGCAGTAGCAGGGTCGAGGGCAATCAGCCCCAGCATTTT.

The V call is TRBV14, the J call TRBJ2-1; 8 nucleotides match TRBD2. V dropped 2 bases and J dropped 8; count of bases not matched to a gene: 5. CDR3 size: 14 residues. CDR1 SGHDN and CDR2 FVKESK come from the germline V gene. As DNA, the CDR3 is TGTGCCAGCAGCCAATTTGCGGGAGGCTATGAGCAGTTCTTC. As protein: CASSQFAGGYEQFF. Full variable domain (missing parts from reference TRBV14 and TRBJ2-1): EAGVTQFPSHSVIEKGQTVTLRCDPISGHDNLYWYRRVMGKEIKFLLHFVKESKQDESGMPNNRFLAERTGGTYSTLKVQPAELEDSGVYFCASSQFAGGYEQFFGPGTRLTVL.

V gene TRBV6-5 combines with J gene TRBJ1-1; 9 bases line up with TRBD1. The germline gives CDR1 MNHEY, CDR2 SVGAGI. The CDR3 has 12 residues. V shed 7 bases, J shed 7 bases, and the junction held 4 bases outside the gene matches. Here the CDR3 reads CASTGQGNEAFF. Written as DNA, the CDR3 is TGTGCCAGCACCGGACAGGGGAATGAAGCTTTCTTT.

The CDR3 reads CASSFRRNTEAFF. DNA of the CDR3: TGTGCCAGCAGTTTCCGCAGGAACACTGAAGCTTTCTTT. The V call is TRBV28, the J call TRBJ1-1; D unresolved. Trimming left V 3 bases short and J 1 base short, with 6 bases between. CDR3 size: 13 residues. Germline-derived CDR1 and CDR2 are MDHEN and SYDVKM.

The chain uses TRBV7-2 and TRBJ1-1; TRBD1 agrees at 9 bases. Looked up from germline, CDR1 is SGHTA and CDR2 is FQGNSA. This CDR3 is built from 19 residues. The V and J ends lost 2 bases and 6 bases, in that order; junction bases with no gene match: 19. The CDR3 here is CASSLLGGTGGLGRAEAFF. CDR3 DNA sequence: TGTGCCAGCAGCTTATTAGGCGGTACAGGGGGCCTGGGGAGGGCTGAAGCTTTCTTT.

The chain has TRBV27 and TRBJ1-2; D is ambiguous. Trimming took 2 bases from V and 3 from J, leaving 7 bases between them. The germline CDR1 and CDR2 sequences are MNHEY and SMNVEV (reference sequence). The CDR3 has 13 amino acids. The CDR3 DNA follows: TGTGCCAGCAGTTTAATCCCTGACTATGGCTACACCTTC. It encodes CASSLIPDYGYTF.

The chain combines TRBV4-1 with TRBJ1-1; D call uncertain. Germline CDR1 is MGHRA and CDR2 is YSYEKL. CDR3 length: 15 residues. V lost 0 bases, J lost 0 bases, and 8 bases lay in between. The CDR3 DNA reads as TGCGCCAGCAGCCAAGACAGGACCGTGAACACTGAAGCTTTCTTT. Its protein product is CASSQDRTVNTEAFF.